Listed below are T cell receptor beta chains from one sample, sequenced in a study of siplizumab effects on memory and regulatory T cells. What these receptors recognize is not known. Profiling relied on immunoSEQ multiplex PCR, and the TCRdb table lists in-frame clones only, not all of them. The sample has roughly 9,900 clones, approximately 40% seen once; the top ten hold more than 6.5%. The sequenced material came from CFSE-low (dividing) CD4+ T cells sorted from an allogeneic mixed lymphocyte reaction. The receptors were gathered from a human donor in good health; the cells came from an allogeneic mixed lymphocyte reaction. Each CDR3 is given with its conserved first and last residue. A D gene is named only where the DNA matches it firmly. Size values are once, few and many counts, or a class for expanded clones, and some rows have none.

TRBV28	NA	NA	17	TRBJ1-1	CASSPPRGVTMNTEAFF	TGTGCCAGCAGTCCCCCTAGGGGCGTAACCATGAATACTGAAGCTTTCTTT
TRBV20-1	NA	NA	9	TRBJ2-7	CSANYEQYF	TGCAGTGCAAACTACGAGCAGTACTTC
TRBV4-1	few	TRBD2	18	TRBJ2-3	CASSQALGLAGGGDTQYF	TGCGCCAGCAGCCAAGCTCTCGGACTAGCGGGAGGAGGAGATACGCAGTATTTT
TRBV4-1	NA	TRBD2	17	TRBJ2-1	CASSRGTSGPSYNEQFF	TGCGCCAGCAGCCGCGGGACTAGCGGGCCTTCCTACAATGAGCAGTTCTTC
TRBV9	NA	TRBD1	15	TRBJ2-1	CASSPGQGSYNEQFF	TGTGCCAGCAGCCCGGGACAGGGTTCCTACAATGAGCAGTTCTTC
TRBV30	NA	TRBD2	15	TRBJ2-3	CAWSAGRAFTDTQYF	TGTGCCTGGAGTGCAGGGAGGGCATTCACAGATACGCAGTATTTT
TRBV27	NA	NA	14	TRBJ1-2	CASSFIGGNYGYTF	TGTGCCAGCAGTTTCATTGGGGGGAACTATGGCTACACCTTC
TRBV30	NA	NA	12	TRBJ1-1	CARGLGGTEAFF	TGTGCCCGCGGGTTAGGGGGGACTGAAGCTTTCTTT
TRBV7-8	NA	TRBD2	14	TRBJ2-7	CASSLEAGGYEQYF	TGTGCCAGCAGCTTAGAGGCGGGAGGGTACGAGCAGTACTTC
TRBV11-1	medium-sized	TRBD2	16	TRBJ2-5	CASSPRLAGTAGTQYF	TGTGCCAGCAGCCCAAGACTAGCGGGGACCGCCGGGACCCAGTACTTC
TRBV12-5	NA	NA	16	TRBJ1-4	CASGLVRRSTNEKLFF	TGTGCTAGTGGTTTGGTACGAAGGTCAACTAATGAAAAACTGTTTTTT
TRBV27	NA	NA	15	TRBJ1-3	CASSLWGPPGNTIYF	TGTGCCAGCAGCCTTTGGGGGCCCCCCGGAAACACCATATATTTT
TRBV6-1	NA	NA	17	TRBJ1-2	CASSGPYIIQGRDGYTF	TGTGCCAGCAGTGGTCCCTATATTATACAGGGTAGGGATGGCTACACCTTC